What follows are 7 T cell receptor beta chains derived from one specimen sequenced in a study of cytomegalovirus exposure and HLA in healthy donors. PCR employed 60 Vbeta and 13 Jbeta primers. Profiling relied on immunoSEQ multiplex PCR, and the TCRdb table lists in-frame clones only, not all of them. The sample consists of about 190,000 clones, roughly 80% of them appearing once. What was sequenced was PBMCs. These receptors originate from a woman in her twenties or thirties in good health and CMV-seropositive.

This rearrangement joins TRBV7-6 to TRBJ1-5; 10 nucleotides line up with TRBD1. This CDR3 spans 15 amino acids. Germline V gene lookup returns CDR1 SGHVS and CDR2 FNYEAQ. V was pared by 5 bases and J by 5 bases, with 6 bases of the junction left unmatched. The CDR3 DNA reads as TGTGCCAGCAGCCCGACCGGGACAGGGGATCAGCCCCAGCATTTT. Translating it yields CASSPTGTGDQPQHF.

V gene TRBV11-2 combines with J gene TRBJ2-3; 11 bases match TRBD2. The V gene's germline CDR1 is SGHAT and CDR2 FQNNGV. The CDR3 has 17 amino acids. V lost 1 base and J lost 6; bases outside the gene matches: 9. CDR3 residues: CASSLGPSGGRPDTQYF. The CDR3 nucleotides read TGTGCCAGCAGCTTAGGTCCTAGCGGGGGGCGTCCTGATACGCAGTATTTT.

The rearrangement joins TRBV2 to TRBJ2-3; no clear D. V was pared by 7 bases and J by 1 base, with 15 bases between. Germline loops: CDR1 SNHLY, CDR2 FYNNEI. The CDR3 has 15 residues. CDR3 residues: CASTKDRRGTDTQYF. The CDR3 DNA is TGTGCCAGCACAAAAGACCGTCGGGGCACAGATACGCAGTATTTT.

The chain recombines TRBV7-2 with TRBJ1-2; D gene uncertain. V dropped 1 base and J dropped 8 bases, with 17 bases sitting between them. CDR1 and CDR2 from the germline V gene are SGHTA and FQGNSA. The CDR3 extends over 15 amino acids. CDR3 in DNA: TGTGCCAGCAGCTTAGTGTCGTGGGGAGGCGAGGGCTACACCTTC. Encoded protein: CASSLVSWGGEGYTF. Based on the CDR3 plus reference TRBV7-2 and TRBJ1-2, the full variable domain is GAGVSQSPSNKVTEKGKDVELRCDPISGHTALYWYRQSLGQGLEFLIYFQGNSAPDKSGLPSDRFSAERTGGSVSTLTIQRTQQEDSAVYLCASSLVSWGGEGYTFGSGTRLTVV.

A single count supports this clone. V usage is TRBV7-9 and J usage is TRBJ1-1; the D is unclear. Germline V gives CDR1 SEHNR, CDR2 FQNEAQ (reference sequence). Deletions cut 4 bases from V and 11 bases from J, with 20 bases between. This CDR3 has 14 residues. The CDR3: CASSSIYQRSGAFF. DNA for the CDR3: TGTGCCAGCAGCTCAATATATCAGAGATCCGGGGCTTTCTTT. Based on the CDR3 plus reference TRBV7-9 and TRBJ1-1, the full variable domain is DTGVSQNPRHKITKRGQNVTFRCDPISEHNRLYWYRQTLGQGPEFLTYFQNEAQLEKSRLLSDRFSAERPKGSFSTLEIQRTEQGDSAMYLCASSSIYQRSGAFFGQGTRLTVV.

V and J are TRBV6-1 and TRBJ1-2; the D is unclear. The germline gives CDR1 MNHNS, CDR2 SASEGT. The CDR3 contains 12 residues. V was cut by 7 bases and J by 6 bases, with 12 bases left in between. For the CDR3, the DNA is TGTGCCAGCACTTATCCGTCGGATGGCTACACCTTC. It codes for CASTYPSDGYTF.

The V gene is TRBV7-9, the J gene TRBJ1-6, with D perhaps matching TRBD1 (6 bases). This CDR3 comprises 17 residues. V lost 2 bases and J 0 bases, leaving 11 bases between the germline ends. Germline V gene lookup returns CDR1 SEHNR and CDR2 FQNEAQ (reference sequence). The CDR3 region has the DNA TGTGCCAGCAGCTTATTACAGGGCACCTCCTATAATTCACCCCTCCACTTT. Protein sequence: CASSLLQGTSYNSPLHF.